This T cell receptor beta chain came from a study of cytomegalovirus exposure and HLA in healthy donors. General study results and limits: Per a prior analysis, the majority of TCR beta V segments were productive roughly 87% or roughly 30% of the time.

The PCR ran on 60 Vbeta and 13 Jbeta primers. Assay used: immunoSEQ multiplex PCR; TCRdb lists only in-frame clones, some missing. Here the sample spans under 200,000 clones, roughly three quarters being singletons. This CDR3 comprises 15 residues. Germline V gene data show CDR1 as SGHRS and CDR2 as YFSETQ. V lost 5 bases and J lost 1, with 15 bases in between. Points on this clone: Antigen specificity is unknown.

This rearrangement joins TRBV5-1 to TRBJ2-5; D uncertain. This receptor was taken from a male donor in good health and CMV-seropositive. The sample taken for sequencing was PBMCs. In nucleotides, the CDR3 is TGCGCCAGCAGTCTTAACGGCGGATTCCAAGAGACCCAGTACTTC. Its protein product is CASSLNGGFQETQYF.